This entry describes one TCR beta chain. Its antigen remains unidentified. This entry belongs to a study of cytomegalovirus exposure and HLA in healthy donors. PCR used 60 Vbeta primers and 13 Jbeta primers. Profiled with immunoSEQ multiplex PCR; TCRdb holds only in-frame clones, not every one. The sample includes about 250,000 clones, under 90% of them seen just once. V was shortened by 2 bases and J by 5 bases, with 21 bases between the two germline ends. The CDR3 contains 17 residues. Per the germline V gene, CDR1 is MNHEY and CDR2 is SMNVEV (reference sequence). Broader study findings: Many donors carried some public TCRs, although rarity characterized most TCR sequences.

The TCR comes from a girl aged 2-9 years in good health and CMV-seronegative. This chain joins TRBV27 and TRBJ1-1, with TRBD1 as a possible D gene (6 bases). The sample was PBMCs. CDR3 loop: CASSLRAATGVETEAFF. For the CDR3, the DNA is TGTGCCAGCAGTTTAAGAGCGGCGACAGGCGTGGAGACTGAAGCTTTCTTT.